This T cell receptor (beta chain) appears in the sequencing data of a study of tumor-infiltrating lymphocytes in primary liver carcinoma. Notes on the study in general: Tumors reached a significantly greater top-250-clone fraction than blood did (p = 0.039).

From about 530 ng total RNA, TCR beta cDNA was generated with a primer in the constant region. A slightly modified ARM-PCR protocol with three nested multiplex PCR rounds produced these TCR beta libraries. MiXCR was run by TCRdb on the multiplex PCR reads, yielding one entry per CDR3 protein. The table lists 55,000 to 65,000 distinct CDR3 sequences, about two thirds of them singletons. Scientists recovered RNA and DNA together from approximately 20-30 mg of unsorted bulk tissue. On this clonotype itself: No antigen is known for it.

Sequencing used liver tumor tissue from sampling region 2. The sample's subset: tumor region T2, inferior pole. This receptor was identified in a man aged 35 to 55 with primary liver carcinoma and hepatitis B virus infection.

CDR3 sequence reads: CPNSKGLAVSTDTQYF. The CDR3 DNA follows: TGTCCCAACAGCAAGGGACTAGCGGTTAGCACAGATACGCAGTATTTT. The rearrangement uses TRBV11-1 and TRBJ2-3; 11 bases match TRBD2. The germline CDR1 and CDR2 sequences are SGHAT and FQDESV (reference sequence). The CDR3 has 16 residues.